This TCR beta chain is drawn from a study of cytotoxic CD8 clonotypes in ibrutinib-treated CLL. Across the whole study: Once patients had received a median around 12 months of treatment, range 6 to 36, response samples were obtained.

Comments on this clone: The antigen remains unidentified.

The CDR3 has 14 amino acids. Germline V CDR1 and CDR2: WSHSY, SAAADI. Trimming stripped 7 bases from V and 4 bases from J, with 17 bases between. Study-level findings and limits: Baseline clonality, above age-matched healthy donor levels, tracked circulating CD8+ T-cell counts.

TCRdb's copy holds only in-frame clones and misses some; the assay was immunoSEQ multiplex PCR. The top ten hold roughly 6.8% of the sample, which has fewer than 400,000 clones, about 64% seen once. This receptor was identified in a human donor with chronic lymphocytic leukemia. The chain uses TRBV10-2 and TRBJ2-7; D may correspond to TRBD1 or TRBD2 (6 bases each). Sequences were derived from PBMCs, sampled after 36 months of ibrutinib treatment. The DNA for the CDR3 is TGCGCCAGCACTGAACTGGGGGCGGGATACGAGCAGTACTTC. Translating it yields CASTELGAGYEQYF.